These 10 T cell receptor beta chains share one sample of origin, sequenced in a study of T cells after yellow fever vaccination. Each CDR3 protein gets one entry after TCRdb re-called the 5' RACE reads with MiXCR. Of roughly 520,000 distinct CDR3 sequences in the sample, about a fifth were seen once. The sequencing used PBMCs, collected approximately 22 days after the first yellow fever vaccination. Receptors were obtained from a man younger than 35 who received the YFV17D yellow fever vaccine.

Many counts were recorded for this clonotype. The rearrangement uses TRBV9 and TRBJ2-4; tentatively, D is TRBD2 (5 bases). Trimming took off 8 bases at V and 0 bases at J, with 12 bases between the two ends. CDR3 length equals 14 residues. From germline, CDR1 is SGDLS and CDR2 YYNGEE. CDR3 DNA sequence: TGTGCCAGGAGATGGCGGGTAGCCAAAAACATTCAGTACTTC. It yields the protein CARRWRVAKNIQYF. The full variable domain, completed using reference TRBV9 and TRBJ2-4, is DSGVTQTPKHLITATGQRVTLRCSPRSGDLSVYWYQQSLDQGLQFLIQYYNGEERAKGNILERFSAQQFPDLHSELNLSSLELGDSALYFCARRWRVAKNIQYFGAGTRLSVL.

The chain recombines TRBV7-2 with TRBJ1-3; perhaps TRBD1 as D (5 bases). The germline gives CDR1 SGHTA, CDR2 FQGNSA. V lost 4 bases and J lost 1, with 11 bases in between. The CDR3 is 15 amino acids. The DNA for the CDR3 is TGTGCCAGCAGCTCCCCAGGGTCGTCTGGAAACACCATATATTTT. Its translation is CASSSPGSSGNTIYF.

V gene TRBV7-3 combines with J gene TRBJ2-3, with unresolved D. V shed 4 bases and J shed 6 bases, with 14 bases lying between them. The CDR3 totals 14 residues. Germline lookup yields CDR1 SGHTA and CDR2 FQGTGA. CDR3 region: CASSSGYLSDTQYF. CDR3 nucleotides: TGTGCCAGCAGCTCCGGATACTTATCCGATACGCAGTATTTT. The full variable domain, with the rest looked up from reference TRBV7-3 and TRBJ2-3, is GAGVSQTPSNKVTEKGKYVELRCDPISGHTALYWYRQSLGQGPEFLIYFQGTGAADDSGLPNDRFFAVRPEGSVSTLKIQRTERGDSAVYLCASSSGYLSDTQYFGPGTRLTVL.

The chain couples TRBV5-4 to TRBJ1-2; D unclear. V lost 0 bases and J 5 bases, leaving 14 bases between the germline ends. The CDR3 runs 15 residues. The germline V gene encodes CDR1 SGHNT and CDR2 YYREEE (reference sequence). CDR3: CASSLAEPHRYGYTF. CDR3 bases: TGTGCCAGCAGCTTGGCAGAGCCGCACCGATATGGCTACACCTTC.

The chain has TRBV7-9 and TRBJ1-4; D not resolved. The CDR3 is made up of 15 amino acids. CDR1 is SEHNR, CDR2 FQNEAQ, per germline (reference sequence). Trimming took 5 bases from V and 8 from J, leaving 18 bases between them. The CDR3 protein is CASSAFEGADEKLFF. The CDR3 coding sequence is TGTGCCAGCAGCGCCTTCGAGGGCGCGGACGAAAAACTGTTTTTT.

This clonotype was counted at least ten times. The chain employs TRBV5-1 and TRBJ2-7, with 7 positions matching TRBD1. Germline V gives CDR1 SGHRS, CDR2 YFSETQ. V shed 0 bases and J 2 bases; nucleotides not matched to a gene: 5. The CDR3 contains 15 residues. In DNA, the CDR3 is TGCGCCAGCAGCTTGGGACAGGGCCCCACCTACGAGCAGTACTTC. As protein: CASSLGQGPTYEQYF.

This clonotype has more than one count but fewer than ten. The J gene is TRBJ1-1, the V gene TRBV5-1, with a possible D match to TRBD1 (5 bases). Trimming took 0 bases from V and 3 from J, leaving 12 bases between them. The CDR3 runs to 15 residues. Germline V lookup: CDR1 SGHRS, CDR2 YFSETQ. In nucleotides, the CDR3 is TGCGCCAGCAGCTTGGACCCAGGCAGGGACACTGAAGCTTTCTTT. Its translation: CASSLDPGRDTEAFF. Based on the CDR3 plus reference TRBV5-1 and TRBJ1-1, the full variable domain is KAGVTQTPRYLIKTRGQQVTLSCSPISGHRSVSWYQQTPGQGLQFLFEYFSETQRNKGNFPGRFSGRQFSNSRSEMNVSTLELGDSALYLCASSLDPGRDTEAFFGQGTRLTVV.

A few counts support this clonotype. J is TRBJ2-7 and V is TRBV7-3; 10 bases align to TRBD1. This CDR3 contains 14 residues. Germline V gene data show CDR1 as SGHTA and CDR2 as FQGTGA. V lost 7 bases, J lost 6 bases, and 9 bases stayed unmatched. Here the CDR3 reads CASTTGQGRAEQYF. For the CDR3, the DNA is TGTGCCAGCACCACGGGACAGGGGAGGGCCGAGCAGTACTTC.

This clonotype occurred many times. The J gene is TRBJ2-2, the V gene TRBV20-1, with D perhaps matching TRBD2 (7 bases). The CDR3 runs to 17 residues. The V gene's germline CDR1 is DFQATT and CDR2 SNEGSKA (reference sequence). The germline V and J ends were trimmed by 0 bases and 3 bases, with 17 bases remaining between them. CDR3 amino acids: CSARDPGAGAHTGELFF. The CDR3, as DNA: TGCAGTGCTAGAGACCCAGGGGCGGGGGCCCACACCGGGGAGCTGTTTTTT.

The V call is TRBV27, the J call TRBJ1-1; D not certain. The CDR3 length is 12 residues. Germline V lookup: CDR1 MNHEY, CDR2 SMNVEV (reference sequence). V gave up 6 bases and J gave up 5 bases, with 10 bases separating them. The CDR3 here is CASRTGDTEAFF. The CDR3 DNA follows: TGTGCCAGCAGGACCGGGGATACTGAAGCTTTCTTT.